This T cell receptor (beta chain) was sequenced in a study of blood T cell repertoires in COVID-19. Across the study: Sites across the United States, Italy and Spain contributed samples from acute and convalescent COVID-19. T cells, B-cell-depleted T cells, or PBMCs supplied cDNA or gDNA.

V lost 0 bases, J lost 6 bases, and 4 bases stayed unmatched. Germline CDR1 SGHNT, CDR2 YYREEE (reference sequence). The CDR3 consists of 15 residues. TCRdb's copy holds only in-frame clones and misses some; the assay was immunoSEQ multiplex PCR. The profile shows over 200,000 clones, around nine tenths of them singletons. V is TRBV5-4 and J is TRBJ1-4; 8 bases fit TRBD1. Sequences were obtained from peripheral blood. This TCR came from a man aged 55 to 69 who had recovered from COVID-19. DNA for the CDR3: TGTGCCAGCAGCTTGGTCGGACAGGGTCATGAAAAACTGTTTTTT. Protein sequence: CASSLVGQGHEKLFF.